The 4 T cell receptor beta chains in this list originate from one sample, sequenced in a study of shared clonotypes between healthy human individuals. CD8 cells regarded as naive lacked CD45RO, were positively chosen for CCR7, and omitted terminally differentiated effector memory CD45RA+ cells. Clones were read by immunoSEQ multiplex PCR, and TCRdb kept only the in-frame ones, dropping some. The repertoire holds about 2 million clones, with less than 95% as singletons. The material sequenced was naive CD8+ T cells sorted from blood. The receptors were gathered from a man between 18 and 35 years old in good health.

The chain joins TRBV29-1 to TRBJ2-7; D possibly uses TRBD1 or TRBD2 (5 bases each). CDR3 size: 13 residues. With 3 bases removed from V and 0 bases from J, the gap between germline ends came to 9 bases. Germline CDR1 SQVTM, CDR2 ANQGSEA. CDR3 loop: CSVDLGDSYEQYF. For the CDR3, the DNA is TGCAGCGTTGATCTGGGGGACTCCTACGAGCAGTACTTC.

The chain recombines TRBV9 with TRBJ1-3; D not certain. The ends were cut back, 0 bases at V and 0 bases at J, with 7 bases in the middle. The CDR3 runs to 15 residues. Germline CDR1 reads SGDLS; CDR2 reads YYNGEE. The CDR3 region is CASSVAVDSGNTIYF. The CDR3 bases are TGTGCCAGCAGCGTAGCGGTCGACTCTGGAAACACCATATATTTT.

The rearrangement links TRBV2 to TRBJ1-4, with a possible D match to TRBD1 (6 bases). CDR1 is SNHLY, CDR2 FYNNEI, per germline. V was shortened by 0 bases and J by 8 bases, with 19 bases between the two germline ends. This CDR3 spans 17 amino acids. The CDR3 loop reads CASSEARATRGVEKLFF. The CDR3 DNA is TGTGCCAGCAGTGAAGCCCGCGCGACCAGGGGAGTCGAAAAACTGTTTTTT.

CDR3 sequence (DNA): TGTGCCATCAGAGAGGCCGGGACAGGGTACCACGAGCAGTACTTC. Its translation: CAIREAGTGYHEQYF. This chain connects TRBV10-3 to TRBJ2-7; 9 nucleotides line up with TRBD1. This CDR3 region has 15 residues. The junction had 11 bases not matched to a gene; V was cut back by 6 bases and J by 5 bases. Germline V CDR1 and CDR2: ENHRY, SYGVKD.